A single sample gave rise to the 20 T cell receptor beta chains below, sequenced in a study of cytomegalovirus exposure and HLA in healthy donors. 60 Vbeta and 13 Jbeta primers were used in PCR. TCRdb keeps only in-frame clones here, not all; method: immunoSEQ multiplex PCR. This sample has 100,000 or so clones, with 85% found just once. The sequenced sample consisted of PBMCs. These receptors came from a man younger than 45 in good health and CMV-seronegative.

About this clone itself: This specimen includes other DNA sequences encoding the same CDR3. The J gene is TRBJ2-2, the V gene TRBV28; no firm D call. The V and J ends lost 5 bases and 5 bases respectively, with 3 bases between them. The germline V gene has CDR1 MDHEN and CDR2 SYDVKM. The CDR3 has 11 residues. CDR3 loop: CASSLTGELFF. For the CDR3, the DNA is TGTGCCAGCAGTCTGACCGGGGAGCTGTTTTTT.

The chain couples TRBV5-1 to TRBJ1-3; tentatively, D is TRBD1 (5 bases). In germline, CDR1 is SGHRS, CDR2 YFSETQ. V lost 0 bases and J 2 bases, leaving 9 bases between the germline ends. This CDR3 contains 15 residues. The CDR3 loop is CASSLVQGAGNTIYF. CDR3 DNA sequence: TGCGCCAGCAGCTTGGTGCAGGGCGCTGGAAACACCATATATTTT.

The J gene is TRBJ2-1, the V gene TRBV15; D is undetermined. This CDR3 has 14 residues. V lost 5 bases and J 2 bases, leaving 10 bases between the germline ends. Germline V lookup: CDR1 LNHNV, CDR2 YYDKDF (reference sequence). CDR3 bases: TGTGCCACCAGCTCCTACGGAGCCTACAATGAGCAGTTCTTC. Translating gives CATSSYGAYNEQFF.

The J gene is TRBJ2-1, the V gene TRBV2; a possible D gene is TRBD1 (6 bases). Trimming shortened V by 6 bases and J by 10 bases, and 13 bases separated the two germline ends. The germline CDR1 and CDR2 sequences are SNHLY and FYNNEI. CDR3 length equals 12 residues. The CDR3 reads CASRDSAGEQFF. CDR3 nucleotides: TGTGCCAGCAGGGACAGTGCTGGGGAGCAGTTCTTC. Using reference TRBV2 and TRBJ2-1 for the parts outside the CDR3, the full variable domain is EPEVTQTPSHQVTQMGQEVILRCVPISNHLYFYWYRQILGQKVEFLVSFYNNEISEKSEIFDDQFSVERPDGSNFTLKIRSTKLEDSAMYFCASRDSAGEQFFGPGTRLTVL.

Comment on this clone: One end of the junction is discordant with germline, which a read error may explain. CDR3 sequence (DNA): TGTGCCAGCATTACTCAGGGCAGGGGGCCAACATTC. Protein: CASITQGRGPTF. The chain uses TRBV28 and TRBJ2-7; 8 bases fit TRBD1. Germline V gene lookup returns CDR1 MDHEN and CDR2 SYDVKM. The CDR3 has 12 amino acids.

In its sample, this clone was seen once. The V call is TRBV7-9, the J call TRBJ2-7; TRBD1 aligns across 8 bases. CDR3 length equals 15 residues. Per germline, CDR1 SEHNR and CDR2 FQNEAQ (reference sequence). With 1 base clipped from V and 6 bases from J, the junction kept 8 bases outside the gene matches. The CDR3 sequence: CASSLGQGLGPEQYF. Here the CDR3 DNA reads TGTGCCAGCAGCTTAGGACAGGGGCTTGGGCCCGAGCAGTACTTC. The complete variable domain, with remaining parts taken from reference TRBV7-9 and TRBJ2-7, reads DTGVSQNPRHKITKRGQNVTFRCDPISEHNRLYWYRQTLGQGPEFLTYFQNEAQLEKSRLLSDRFSAERPKGSFSTLEIQRTEQGDSAMYLCASSLGQGLGPEQYFGPGTRLTVT.

This rearrangement joins TRBV5-1 to TRBJ2-1; D may be TRBD2 (6 bases). Deletions cut 4 bases from V and 7 bases from J, with 18 bases between. The CDR3 is made up of 15 amino acids. Germline CDR1 is SGHRS and CDR2 is YFSETQ. CDR3 sequence: CASSQGLPPSNEQFF. The CDR3 DNA is TGCGCCAGCAGCCAGGGACTCCCGCCCTCAAATGAGCAGTTCTTC.

The CDR3, as DNA: TGTGCCAGCAGGAGATCAGTCGCGGGTCTCACAGATACGCAGTATTTT. This translates into CASRRSVAGLTDTQYF. The gene calls are TRBV4-2 and TRBJ2-3; maybe TRBD2 (5 bases). This CDR3 has 16 residues. The ends were cut back, 6 bases at V and 2 bases at J, with 18 bases in the middle. Per germline, CDR1 LGHNA and CDR2 YNFKEQ.

The chain recombines TRBV18 with TRBJ1-5; D call uncertain. CDR1 is KGHSH and CDR2 is LQKENI in the germline V gene. The CDR3 loop spans 13 amino acids. The V end was cut by 2 bases, the J end by 4 bases, with 6 bases between. The CDR3: CASSPDGNQPQHF. In nucleotides, the CDR3 is TGTGCCAGCTCACCAGACGGGAATCAGCCCCAGCATTTT.

Concerning this clone: The conserved phenylalanine or tryptophan is not found at the CDR3 terminus, so this likely reflects a read error. This chain uses TRBV4-2 with TRBJ1-1; no reliable D call. Trimming pared 0 bases from V and 4 bases from J, leaving 12 bases between. From germline, CDR1 is LGHNA and CDR2 YNFKEQ. The CDR3 has 15 amino acids. CDR3 bases: TGTGCCAGCAGCCAAGAGCCGGGTGGGAGCACTGAAGCTTTCGTT. It encodes CASSQEPGGSTEAFV.

The chain carries TRBV19 and TRBJ2-3; 11 bases line up with TRBD2. V lost 1 base to trimming and J lost 1 base; unmatched junction nucleotides: 4. CDR3 length: 17 amino acids. Germline V gene lookup returns CDR1 LNHDA and CDR2 SQIVND (reference sequence). As DNA, the CDR3 is TGTGCCAGTAGTATAGCCCTAGCGGGAGGCGGCACAGATACGCAGTATTTT. It codes for CASSIALAGGGTDTQYF.

This sequence joins TRBV28 and TRBJ2-5, with 8 bases matching TRBD2. In germline, CDR1 is MDHEN, CDR2 SYDVKM. The CDR3 is 14 residues long. The junction had 10 bases not matched to a gene; V was cut back by 9 bases and J by 4 bases. The CDR3 DNA reads as TGTGCCAGTGGGCGGGCGGGAGGCGGAGAGACCCAGTACTTC. It codes for CASGRAGGGETQYF.

The CDR3 sequence: CASSQDRTGGREKLFF. As DNA, the CDR3 is TGCGCCAGCAGCCAAGATCGTACAGGGGGCCGCGAAAAACTGTTTTTT. The gene calls are TRBV4-3 and TRBJ1-4; 9 nucleotides match TRBD1. The CDR3 runs 16 residues. Germline V gives CDR1 LGHNA, CDR2 YSLEER. J was trimmed by 8 bases and V by 0 bases; bases with no gene match: 7.

The chain joins TRBV4-1 to TRBJ2-5, with D possibly being TRBD2 (5 bases). CDR3 length: 15 amino acids. Germline V gene lookup returns CDR1 MGHRA and CDR2 YSYEKL. Trimming left V 2 bases short and J 1 base short, with 11 bases between. This CDR3 reads CASSQSTRAQETQYF. CDR3 nucleotide sequence: TGCGCCAGCAGCCAATCTACTAGGGCCCAAGAGACCCAGTACTTC.

The V and J genes are TRBV7-9 and TRBJ2-7, with D possibly being TRBD1 (6 bases). Germline V gene lookup returns CDR1 SEHNR and CDR2 FQNEAQ (reference sequence). V shed 6 bases and J shed 1 base, with 10 bases lying between them. The CDR3 covers 13 residues. The CDR3 loop is CASSQDRSYEQYF. The CDR3 DNA reads TGTGCCAGCAGTCAGGACAGATCCTACGAGCAGTACTTC.

This chain joins TRBV27 and TRBJ1-1; no clear D. The CDR3 contains 13 residues. V was trimmed by 11 bases and J by 5 bases, leaving 18 bases between them. Germline values: CDR1 MNHEY, CDR2 SMNVEV (reference sequence). The CDR3: CAVQPGSLTEAFF. In DNA form, the CDR3 reads TGTGCCGTCCAGCCCGGGAGCTTAACTGAAGCTTTCTTT.

The chain is built from TRBV27 and TRBJ2-7; D is ambiguous. V gave up 2 bases and J gave up 0 bases, with 8 bases separating them. This CDR3 is built from 14 residues. Germline CDR1 and CDR2: MNHEY and SMNVEV (reference sequence). CDR3 in DNA: TGTGCCAGCAGTTTAGCGGCAAGCTCCTACGAGCAGTACTTC. Amino acid sequence: CASSLAASSYEQYF.

This rearrangement joins TRBV7-2 to TRBJ2-1; TRBD2 matches 13 bases. This CDR3 spans 19 amino acids. J lost 1 base, V lost 1 base, and 7 bases had no gene match. Germline CDR1 is SGHTA and CDR2 is FQGNSA. The CDR3 loop reads CASSLVRTSGSSSYNEQFF. Written as DNA, the CDR3 is TGTGCCAGCAGCTTAGTTCGGACTAGCGGGAGTTCTTCCTACAATGAGCAGTTCTTC.

The chain joins TRBV28 to TRBJ1-5; perhaps TRBD1 as D (5 bases). The germline V and J ends were trimmed by 5 bases and 6 bases, with 11 bases remaining between them. The V gene's germline CDR1 is MDHEN and CDR2 SYDVKM. The CDR3 has 13 amino acids. The CDR3 is CASSPGLSQPQHF. As DNA, the CDR3 is TGTGCCAGCAGTCCAGGGCTTAGTCAGCCCCAGCATTTT.

The chain joins TRBV21-1 to TRBJ2-2; the table names TRBD2, a call not compared with the DNA. TRBV21-1 is a pseudogene. CDR3 length: 17 amino acids. CDR3 in amino acids: CASSNAGSGTNTGELFF. For the CDR3, the DNA is TGTGCCAGCAGCAATGCGGGGTCGGGGACGAACACCGGGGAGCTGTTTTTT.